Ten or more counts support the clone carrying this T cell receptor beta chain. The CDR3 covers 13 residues. The V end was cut by 1 base, the J end by 4 bases, with 6 bases between. Germline values: CDR1 SGHTA, CDR2 FQGNSA. TCRdb ran MiXCR on the 5' RACE reads and lists one entry per CDR3 protein. Seen here are 150,000 or so distinct CDR3 sequences, around 3.5% observed once, and the top ten hold 8.1%. This sample stems from a study of identical twins. The chain carries TRBV7-2 and TRBJ2-3; D uncertain. The sequence came from a man aged 18 to 29 in good health. The specimen sequenced was memory T cells sorted from blood. The chain's CDR3 is CASSLVQSDTQYF. The DNA of the CDR3 is TGTGCCAGCAGCTTAGTGCAGTCAGATACGCAGTATTTT.